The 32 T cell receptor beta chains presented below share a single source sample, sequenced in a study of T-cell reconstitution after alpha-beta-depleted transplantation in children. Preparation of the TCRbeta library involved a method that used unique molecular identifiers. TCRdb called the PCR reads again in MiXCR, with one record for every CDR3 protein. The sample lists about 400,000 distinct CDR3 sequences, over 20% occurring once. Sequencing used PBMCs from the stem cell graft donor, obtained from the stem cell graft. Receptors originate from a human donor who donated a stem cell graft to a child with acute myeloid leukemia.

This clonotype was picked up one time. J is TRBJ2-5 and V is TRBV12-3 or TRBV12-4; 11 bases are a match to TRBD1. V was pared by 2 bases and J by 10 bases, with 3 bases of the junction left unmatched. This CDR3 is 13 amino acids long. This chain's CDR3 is CASSLKGQGVQYF. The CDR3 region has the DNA TGTGCCAGCAGTTTAAAGGGACAGGGGGTCCAGTACTTC.

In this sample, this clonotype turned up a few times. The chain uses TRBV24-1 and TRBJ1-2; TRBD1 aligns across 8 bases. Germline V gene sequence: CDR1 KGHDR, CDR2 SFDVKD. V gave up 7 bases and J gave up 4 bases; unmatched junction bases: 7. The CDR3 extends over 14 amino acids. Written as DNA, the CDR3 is TGTGCCACCAGCGGATGGGGACAGGCCTATGGCTACACCTTC. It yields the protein CATSGWGQAYGYTF.

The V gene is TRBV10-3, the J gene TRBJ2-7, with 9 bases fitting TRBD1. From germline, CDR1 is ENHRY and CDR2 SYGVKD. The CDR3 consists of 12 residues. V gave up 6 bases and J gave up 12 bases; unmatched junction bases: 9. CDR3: CAIRPGQGEMYF. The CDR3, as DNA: TGTGCCATCAGGCCGGGACAGGGTGAGATGTACTTC.

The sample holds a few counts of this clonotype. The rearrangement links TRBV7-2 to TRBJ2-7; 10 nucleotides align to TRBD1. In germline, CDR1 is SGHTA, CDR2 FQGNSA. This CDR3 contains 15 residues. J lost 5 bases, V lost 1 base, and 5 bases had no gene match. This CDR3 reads CASSLEGTGVNEQYF. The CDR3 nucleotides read TGTGCCAGCAGCTTAGAGGGGACAGGGGTAAACGAGCAGTACTTC. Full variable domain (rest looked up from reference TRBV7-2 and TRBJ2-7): GAGVSQSPSNKVTEKGKDVELRCDPISGHTALYWYRQSLGQGLEFLIYFQGNSAPDKSGLPSDRFSAERTGGSVSTLTIQRTQQEDSAVYLCASSLEGTGVNEQYFGPGTRLTVT.

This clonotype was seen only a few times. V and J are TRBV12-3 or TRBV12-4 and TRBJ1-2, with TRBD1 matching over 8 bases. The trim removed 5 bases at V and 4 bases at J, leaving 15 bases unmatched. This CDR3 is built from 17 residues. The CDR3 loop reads CASSPGQGLARSYGYTF. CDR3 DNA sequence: TGTGCCAGCAGTCCCGGACAGGGACTGGCCCGTTCCTATGGCTACACCTTC.

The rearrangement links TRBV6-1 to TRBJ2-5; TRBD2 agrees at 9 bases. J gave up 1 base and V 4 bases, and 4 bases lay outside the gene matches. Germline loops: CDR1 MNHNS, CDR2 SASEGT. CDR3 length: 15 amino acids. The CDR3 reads CASSATSGPQETQYF. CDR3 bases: TGTGCCAGCAGTGCGACTAGCGGTCCCCAAGAGACCCAGTACTTC.

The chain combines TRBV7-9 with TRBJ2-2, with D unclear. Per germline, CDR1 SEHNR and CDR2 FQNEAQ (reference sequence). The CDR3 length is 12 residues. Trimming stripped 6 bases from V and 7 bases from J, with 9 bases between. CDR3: CASRVSGGELFF. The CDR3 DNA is TGTGCCAGCAGAGTCTCGGGCGGGGAGCTGTTTTTT.

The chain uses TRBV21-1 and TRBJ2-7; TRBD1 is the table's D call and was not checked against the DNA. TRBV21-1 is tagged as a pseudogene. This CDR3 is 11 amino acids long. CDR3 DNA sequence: TGTGCCAGTCTAATCCGGGAACGGGAGTACTTC. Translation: CASLIREREYF.

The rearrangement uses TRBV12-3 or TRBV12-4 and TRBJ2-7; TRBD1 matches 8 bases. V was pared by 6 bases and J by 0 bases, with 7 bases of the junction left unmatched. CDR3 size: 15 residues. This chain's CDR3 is CASSPGTGRSYEQYF. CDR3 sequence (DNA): TGTGCCAGCAGCCCCGGGACAGGACGCTCCTACGAGCAGTACTTC.

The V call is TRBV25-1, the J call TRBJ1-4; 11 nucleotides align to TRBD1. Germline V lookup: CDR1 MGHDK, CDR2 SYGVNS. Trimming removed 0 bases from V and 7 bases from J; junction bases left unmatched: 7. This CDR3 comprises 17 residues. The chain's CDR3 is CASSEYGQGARGEKLFF. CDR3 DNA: TGTGCCAGCAGTGAATACGGACAGGGGGCTCGTGGTGAAAAACTGTTTTTT.

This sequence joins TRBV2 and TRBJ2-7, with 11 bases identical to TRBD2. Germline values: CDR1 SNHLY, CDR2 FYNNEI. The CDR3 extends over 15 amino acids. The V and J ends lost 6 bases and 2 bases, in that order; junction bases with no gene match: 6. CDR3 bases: TGTGCCAGCAGCGATCTAGCGGGGGGAACCTACGAGCAGTACTTC. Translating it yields CASSDLAGGTYEQYF.

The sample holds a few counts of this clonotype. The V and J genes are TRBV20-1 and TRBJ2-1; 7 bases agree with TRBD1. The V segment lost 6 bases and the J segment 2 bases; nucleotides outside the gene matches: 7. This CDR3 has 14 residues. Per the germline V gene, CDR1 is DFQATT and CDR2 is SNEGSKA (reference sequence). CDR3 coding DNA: TGCAGTGCCGAAGACAGGGTGGCCTACAATGAGCAGTTCTTC. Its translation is CSAEDRVAYNEQFF.

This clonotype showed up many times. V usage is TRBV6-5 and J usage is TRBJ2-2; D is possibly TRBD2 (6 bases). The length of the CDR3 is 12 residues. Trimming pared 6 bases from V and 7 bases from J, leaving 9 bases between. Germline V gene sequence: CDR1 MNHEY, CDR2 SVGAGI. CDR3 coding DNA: TGTGCCAGCAGAGCGGGTTACGGGGAGCTGTTTTTT. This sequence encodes CASRAGYGELFF.

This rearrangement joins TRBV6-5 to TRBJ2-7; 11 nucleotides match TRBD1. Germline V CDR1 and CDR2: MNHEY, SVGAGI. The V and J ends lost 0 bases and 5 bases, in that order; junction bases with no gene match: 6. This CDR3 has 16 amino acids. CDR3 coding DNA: TGTGCCAGCAGTTACTCGTGGGGACAGGGGGTAAACGAGCAGTACTTC. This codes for CASSYSWGQGVNEQYF.

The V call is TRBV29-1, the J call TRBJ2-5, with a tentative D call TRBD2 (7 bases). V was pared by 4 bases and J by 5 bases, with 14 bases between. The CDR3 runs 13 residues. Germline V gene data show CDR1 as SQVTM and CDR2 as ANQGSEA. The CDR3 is CSVVGGAQETQYF. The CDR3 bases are TGCAGCGTTGTGGGGGGGGCACAGGAGACCCAGTACTTC.

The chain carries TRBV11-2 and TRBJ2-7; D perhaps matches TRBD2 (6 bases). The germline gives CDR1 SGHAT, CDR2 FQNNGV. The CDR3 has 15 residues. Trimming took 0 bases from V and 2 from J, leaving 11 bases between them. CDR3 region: CASSLEVGGPYEQYF. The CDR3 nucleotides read TGTGCCAGCAGCTTAGAAGTGGGAGGTCCCTACGAGCAGTACTTC. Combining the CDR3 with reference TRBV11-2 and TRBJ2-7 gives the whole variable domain EAGVAQSPRYKIIEKRQSVAFWCNPISGHATLYWYQQILGQGPKLLIQFQNNGVVDDSQLPKDRFSAERLKGVDSTLKIQPAKLEDSAVYLCASSLEVGGPYEQYFGPGTRLTVT.

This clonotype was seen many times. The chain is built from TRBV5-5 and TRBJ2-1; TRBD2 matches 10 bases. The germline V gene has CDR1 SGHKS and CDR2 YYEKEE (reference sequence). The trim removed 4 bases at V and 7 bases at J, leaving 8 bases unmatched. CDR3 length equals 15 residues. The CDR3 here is CASSTGTSVWNEQFF. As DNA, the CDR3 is TGTGCCAGCAGCACCGGGACTAGCGTATGGAATGAGCAGTTCTTC.

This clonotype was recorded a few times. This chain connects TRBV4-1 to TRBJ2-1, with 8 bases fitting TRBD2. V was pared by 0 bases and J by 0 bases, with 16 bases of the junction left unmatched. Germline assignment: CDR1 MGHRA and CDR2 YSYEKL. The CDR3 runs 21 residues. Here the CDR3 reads CASSQDFGLAGVTPSYNEQFF. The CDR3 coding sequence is TGCGCCAGCAGCCAAGATTTTGGGCTAGCGGGCGTTACTCCCTCCTACAATGAGCAGTTCTTC.

CDR3 region: CASSTQGPVNSPLHF. The DNA for the CDR3 is TGTGCCAGCAGTACACAGGGACCGGTTAATTCACCCCTCCACTTT. V is TRBV2 and J is TRBJ1-6; a possible D gene is TRBD1 (6 bases). Trimming stripped 5 bases from V and 6 bases from J, with 14 bases between. Germline CDR1 is SNHLY and CDR2 is FYNNEI. The CDR3 sequence is 15 residues long. Complete variable domain (other parts from reference TRBV2 and TRBJ1-6): EPEVTQTPSHQVTQMGQEVILRCVPISNHLYFYWYRQILGQKVEFLVSFYNNEISEKSEIFDDQFSVERPDGSNFTLKIRSTKLEDSAMYFCASSTQGPVNSPLHFGNGTRLTVT.

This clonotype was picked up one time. This chain's CDR3 is CASSLWDGGAAFF. The DNA of the CDR3 is TGTGCCAGCAGTTTATGGGATGGGGGAGCGGCTTTCTTT. The chain has TRBV28 and TRBJ1-1, with D possibly matching TRBD1 (5 bases). The V and J ends lost 0 bases and 11 bases respectively, with 13 bases between them. Germline assignment: CDR1 MDHEN and CDR2 SYDVKM. The length of the CDR3 is 13 residues. The variable domain in full, completed from reference TRBV28 and TRBJ1-1, reads DVKVTQSSRYLVKRTGEKVFLECVQDMDHENMFWYRQDPGLGLRLIYFSYDVKMKEKGDIPEGYSVSREKKERFSLILESASTNQTSMYLCASSLWDGGAAFFGQGTRLTVV.

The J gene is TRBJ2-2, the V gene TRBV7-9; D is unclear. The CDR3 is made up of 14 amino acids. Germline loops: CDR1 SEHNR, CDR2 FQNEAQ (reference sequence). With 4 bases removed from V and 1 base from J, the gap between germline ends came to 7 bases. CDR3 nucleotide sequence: TGTGCCAGCAGCTCGGTGTGGAACACCGGGGAGCTGTTTTTT. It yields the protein CASSSVWNTGELFF.

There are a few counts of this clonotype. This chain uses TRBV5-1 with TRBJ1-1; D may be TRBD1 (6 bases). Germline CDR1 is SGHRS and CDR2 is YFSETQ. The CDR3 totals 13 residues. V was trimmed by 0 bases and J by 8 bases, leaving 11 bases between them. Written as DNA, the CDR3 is TGCGCCAGCAGCTTGGCAGGGGATTCCGAAGCTTTCTTT. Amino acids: CASSLAGDSEAFF.

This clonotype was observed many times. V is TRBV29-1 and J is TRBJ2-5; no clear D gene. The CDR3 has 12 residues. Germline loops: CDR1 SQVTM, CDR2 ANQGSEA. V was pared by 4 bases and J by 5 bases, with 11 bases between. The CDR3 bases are TGCAGCGTTGTAAGGCTAGAGGAGACCCAGTACTTC. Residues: CSVVRLEETQYF. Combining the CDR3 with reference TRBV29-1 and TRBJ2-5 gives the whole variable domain SAVISQKPSRDICQRGTSLTIQCQVDSQVTMMFWYRQQPGQSLTLIATANQGSEATYESGFVIDKFPISRPNLTFSTLTVSNMSPEDSSIYLCSVVRLEETQYFGPGTRLLVL.

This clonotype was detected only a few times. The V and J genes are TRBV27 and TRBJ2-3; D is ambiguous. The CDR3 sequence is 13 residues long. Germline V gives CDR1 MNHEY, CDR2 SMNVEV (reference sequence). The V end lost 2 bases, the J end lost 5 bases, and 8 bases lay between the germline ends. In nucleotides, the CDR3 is TGTGCCAGCAGTTTAACCTTCAGAGATACGCAGTATTTT. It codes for CASSLTFRDTQYF.

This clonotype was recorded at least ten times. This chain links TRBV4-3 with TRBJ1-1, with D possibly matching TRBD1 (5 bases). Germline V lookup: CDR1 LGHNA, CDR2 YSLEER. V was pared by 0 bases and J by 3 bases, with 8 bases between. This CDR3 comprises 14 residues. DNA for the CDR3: TGCGCCAGCAGCCAAGAGACGGGGGACACTGAAGCTTTCTTT. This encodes CASSQETGDTEAFF.

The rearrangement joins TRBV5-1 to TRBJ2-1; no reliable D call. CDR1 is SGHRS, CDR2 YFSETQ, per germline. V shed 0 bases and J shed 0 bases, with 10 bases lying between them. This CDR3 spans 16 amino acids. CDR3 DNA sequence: TGCGCCAGCAGCTTGGGTGACGGAAGCTCCTACAATGAGCAGTTCTTC. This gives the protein CASSLGDGSSYNEQFF.

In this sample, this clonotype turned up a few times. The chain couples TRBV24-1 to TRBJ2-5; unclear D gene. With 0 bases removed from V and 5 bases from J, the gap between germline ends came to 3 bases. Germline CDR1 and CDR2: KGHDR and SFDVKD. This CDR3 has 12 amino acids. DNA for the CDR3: TGTGCCACCAGTGATTTGCGGGAGACCCAGTACTTC. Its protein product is CATSDLRETQYF.

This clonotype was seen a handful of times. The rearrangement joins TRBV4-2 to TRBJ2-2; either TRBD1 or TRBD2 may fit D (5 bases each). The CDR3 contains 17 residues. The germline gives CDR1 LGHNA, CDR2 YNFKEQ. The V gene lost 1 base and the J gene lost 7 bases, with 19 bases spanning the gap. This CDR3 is CASSQAKGPEAIGELFF. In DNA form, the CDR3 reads TGTGCCAGCAGCCAAGCCAAGGGACCGGAGGCGATCGGGGAGCTGTTTTTT.

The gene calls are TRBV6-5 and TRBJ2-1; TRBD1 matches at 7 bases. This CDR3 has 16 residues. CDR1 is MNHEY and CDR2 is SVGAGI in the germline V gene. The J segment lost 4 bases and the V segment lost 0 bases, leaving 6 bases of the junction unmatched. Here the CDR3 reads CASSYSQGPGYNEQFF. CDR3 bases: TGTGCCAGCAGTTACTCACAGGGGCCGGGGTACAATGAGCAGTTCTTC.

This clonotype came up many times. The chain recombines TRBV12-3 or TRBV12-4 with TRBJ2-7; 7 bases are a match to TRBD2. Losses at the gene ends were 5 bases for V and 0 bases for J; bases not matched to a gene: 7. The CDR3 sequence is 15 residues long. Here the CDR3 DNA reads TGTGCCAGCAGTACTAGCGCCTTGAGCTCCTACGAGCAGTACTTC. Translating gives CASSTSALSSYEQYF.

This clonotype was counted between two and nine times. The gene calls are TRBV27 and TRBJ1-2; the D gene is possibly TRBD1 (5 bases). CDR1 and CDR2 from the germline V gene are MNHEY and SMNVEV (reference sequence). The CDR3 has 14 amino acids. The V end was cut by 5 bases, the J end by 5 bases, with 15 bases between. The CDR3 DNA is TGTGCCAGCAGTCCCAGCCTGAGGGGATATGGCTACACCTTC. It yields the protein CASSPSLRGYGYTF.

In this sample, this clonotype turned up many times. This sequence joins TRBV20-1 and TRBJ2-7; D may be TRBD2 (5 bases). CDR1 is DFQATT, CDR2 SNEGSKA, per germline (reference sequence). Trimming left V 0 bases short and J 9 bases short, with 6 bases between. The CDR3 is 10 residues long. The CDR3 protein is CSARDEGQYF. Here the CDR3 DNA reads TGCAGTGCTAGAGACGAGGGGCAGTACTTC.